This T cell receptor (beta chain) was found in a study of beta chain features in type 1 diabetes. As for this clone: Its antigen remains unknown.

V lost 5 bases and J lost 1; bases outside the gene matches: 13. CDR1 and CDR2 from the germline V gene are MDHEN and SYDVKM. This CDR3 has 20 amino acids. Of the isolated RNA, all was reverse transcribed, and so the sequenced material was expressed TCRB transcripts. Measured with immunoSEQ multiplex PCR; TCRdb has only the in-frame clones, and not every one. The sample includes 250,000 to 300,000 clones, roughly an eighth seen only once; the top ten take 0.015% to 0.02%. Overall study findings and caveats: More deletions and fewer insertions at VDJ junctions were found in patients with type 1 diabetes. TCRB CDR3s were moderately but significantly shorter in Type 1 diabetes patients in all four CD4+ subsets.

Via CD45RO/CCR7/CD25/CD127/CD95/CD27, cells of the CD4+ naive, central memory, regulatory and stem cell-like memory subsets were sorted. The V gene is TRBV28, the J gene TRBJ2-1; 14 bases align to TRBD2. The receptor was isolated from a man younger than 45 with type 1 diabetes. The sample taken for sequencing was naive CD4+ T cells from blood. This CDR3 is CASSPQTSGRAKRSYNEQFF. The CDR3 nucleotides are TGTGCCAGCAGTCCCCAGACTAGCGGGAGGGCCAAGAGGTCCTACAATGAGCAGTTCTTC. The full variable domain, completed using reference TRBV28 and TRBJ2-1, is DVKVTQSSRYLVKRTGEKVFLECVQDMDHENMFWYRQDPGLGLRLIYFSYDVKMKEKGDIPEGYSVSREKKERFSLILESASTNQTSMYLCASSPQTSGRAKRSYNEQFFGPGTRLTVL.